Reported below is one TCR beta chain. V lost 8 bases, J lost 0 bases, and 17 bases lay in between. This CDR3 region has 15 residues. The germline V gene has CDR1 MDHEN and CDR2 SYDVKM. The authors' processing: It was from reference gene primer amplification that nucleated cell counts were estimated. Generated by immunoSEQ multiplex PCR, the TCRdb table keeps only in-frame clones and is missing some. D and trimming were read from the DNA, whereas the V and J calls and clone size are those reported in that table. The data contain approximately 240,000 clones, around 84% of them seen just once; the ten biggest clones take up roughly 2.8%. The data were taken from a study of blood T cell repertoires in COVID-19. Study-level background: The United States, Italy and Spain were the sources of the acute and convalescent COVID-19 samples. Sources were T cells, B-cell-depleted T cells, or PBMCs; the material itself was cDNA or gDNA.

The chain uses TRBV28 and TRBJ2-7; a weak D match, TRBD2 (7 bases). The sequencing input was peripheral blood. The sequence was obtained from a man aged 45-60 years who had recovered from COVID-19. The CDR3 here is CASSLGGVRSYEQYF. The CDR3 DNA follows: TGTGCCAGCTCCCTAGGGGGGGTGCGCTCCTACGAGCAGTACTTC. Complete variable domain (other parts from reference TRBV28 and TRBJ2-7): DVKVTQSSRYLVKRTGEKVFLECVQDMDHENMFWYRQDPGLGLRLIYFSYDVKMKEKGDIPEGYSVSREKKERFSLILESASTNQTSMYLCASSLGGVRSYEQYFGPGTRLTVT.